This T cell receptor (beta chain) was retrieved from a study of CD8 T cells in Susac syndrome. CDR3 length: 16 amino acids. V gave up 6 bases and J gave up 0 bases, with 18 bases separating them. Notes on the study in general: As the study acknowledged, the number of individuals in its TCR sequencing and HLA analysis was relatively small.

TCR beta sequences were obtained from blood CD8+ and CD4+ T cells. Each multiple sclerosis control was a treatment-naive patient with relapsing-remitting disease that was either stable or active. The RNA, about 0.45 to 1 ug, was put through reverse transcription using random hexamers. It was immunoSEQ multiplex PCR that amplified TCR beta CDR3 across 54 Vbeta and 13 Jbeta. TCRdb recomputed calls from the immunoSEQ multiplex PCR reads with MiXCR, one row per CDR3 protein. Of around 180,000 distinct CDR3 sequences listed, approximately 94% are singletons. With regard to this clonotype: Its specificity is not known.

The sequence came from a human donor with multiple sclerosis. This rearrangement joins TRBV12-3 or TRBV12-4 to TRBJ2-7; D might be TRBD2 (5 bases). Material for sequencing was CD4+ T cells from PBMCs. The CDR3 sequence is CASSPGGQRSSYEQYF. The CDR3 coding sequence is TGTGCCAGCAGCCCCGGCGGGCAAAGGAGCTCCTACGAGCAGTACTTC.